The next 11 T cell receptor beta chains were all read from a single sample in a study of CD4+ T cells in melanoma (dated by TCRdb to between 2021 and 2024). Libraries came from the immunoSEQ multiplex PCR assay. Not all clones reach the TCRdb copy of this immuneACCESS table, which keeps in-frame sequences only. Checked studies attribute under half of the gap to unresolved V genes and leave the rest unexplained. This sample comprises 110,000 to 150,000 clones, 85% to 95% of them detected only once. The top ten hold 1.5% to 1.7% of the sample. These receptors originate from a human donor with melanoma.

The chain couples TRBV6-1 to TRBJ1-2; 7 positions agree with TRBD1. V was pared by 6 bases and J by 3 bases, with 7 bases of the junction left unmatched. The CDR3 sequence is 14 residues long. Germline CDR1 MNHNS, CDR2 SASEGT. The CDR3 region is CASRETGFDYGYTF. DNA for the CDR3: TGTGCCAGCAGAGAGACAGGGTTTGACTATGGCTACACCTTC.

The CDR3 coding sequence is TGTGCCAGCCTAGTAAGGACCGAAGAGACCCAGTACTTC. Translation gives CASLVRTEETQYF. The chain combines TRBV21-1 with TRBJ2-5. TRBV21-1 is described as a pseudogene. The CDR3 length is 13 residues.

The chain joins TRBV27 to TRBJ2-1; possibly TRBD1 or TRBD2 for D (5 bases each). V was pared by 1 base and J by 0 bases, with 10 bases between. The CDR3 loop spans 16 amino acids. CDR1 MNHEY and CDR2 SMNVEV come from the germline V gene (reference sequence). CDR3 DNA: TGTGCCAGCAGTTTATGGGGGTTCAGCTCCTACAATGAGCAGTTCTTC. It encodes CASSLWGFSSYNEQFF.

This chain links TRBV2 with TRBJ1-1; a weak D match, TRBD1 (6 bases). This CDR3 has 12 residues. The germline CDR1 and CDR2 sequences are SNHLY and FYNNEI. V was pared by 7 bases and J by 11 bases, with 17 bases between. CDR3 in DNA: TGTGCCAGCAAGGTTCGCGACAGGAAGGCTTTCTTT. Encoded protein: CASKVRDRKAFF.

This clone was observed a handful of times. This chain connects TRBV6-1 to TRBJ2-1; a possible D gene is TRBD2 (6 bases). Trimming took off 10 bases at V and 2 bases at J, with 15 bases between the two ends. This CDR3 is 14 amino acids long. CDR1 and CDR2 (germline): MNHNS, SASEGT. The CDR3 loop reads CATTGVPTYNEQFF. The CDR3 nucleotides are TGTGCCACGACGGGGGTCCCCACCTACAATGAGCAGTTCTTC.

The rearrangement links TRBV7-3 to TRBJ2-3; D might be TRBD1 (6 bases). Trimming cost V 6 bases and J 7 bases, with 14 bases left between them. Germline assignment: CDR1 SGHTA and CDR2 FQGTGA. This CDR3 has 13 amino acids. In DNA, the CDR3 is TGTGCCAGCAGTTCAGTGGGGGACAATACGCAGTATTTT. As protein: CASSSVGDNTQYF. The full variable domain, in which reference TRBV7-3 and TRBJ2-3 provide the parts outside the CDR3, is GAGVSQTPSNKVTEKGKYVELRCDPISGHTALYWYRQSLGQGPEFLIYFQGTGAADDSGLPNDRFFAVRPEGSVSTLKIQRTERGDSAVYLCASSSVGDNTQYFGPGTRLTVL.

The V and J genes are TRBV2 and TRBJ2-4; D is ambiguous. The length of the CDR3 is 16 residues. Germline CDR1 and CDR2: SNHLY and FYNNEI. V was trimmed by 4 bases and J by 0 bases, leaving 13 bases between them. For the CDR3, the DNA is TGTGCCAGCAGTGGAGGCCAGGCTATAGCCAAAAACATTCAGTACTTC. It codes for CASSGGQAIAKNIQYF.

This chain joins TRBV27 and TRBJ2-3, with D perhaps TRBD1 or TRBD2 (5 bases each). This CDR3 contains 16 residues. The germline V gene has CDR1 MNHEY and CDR2 SMNVEV (reference sequence). Trimming took off 8 bases at V and 3 bases at J, with 21 bases between the two ends. The CDR3 loop is CASSGAERLRTDTQYF. The CDR3 region has the DNA TGTGCCAGCTCCGGGGCGGAGCGGCTGAGGACAGATACGCAGTATTTT.

J is TRBJ1-1 and V is TRBV2, with a tentative D call TRBD1 (5 bases). The ends were cut back, 3 bases at V and 4 bases at J, with 9 bases in the middle. Germline V gene data show CDR1 as SNHLY and CDR2 as FYNNEI. CDR3 length equals 13 residues. CDR3 DNA: TGTGCCAGCAGTGACTACGGGGGCACTGAAGCTTTCTTT. Protein: CASSDYGGTEAFF.

The chain uses TRBV7-6 and TRBJ2-7, with a tentative D call TRBD1 (7 bases). Trimming took off 4 bases at V and 9 bases at J, with 16 bases between the two ends. This CDR3 is built from 13 residues. Per germline, CDR1 SGHVS and CDR2 FNYEAQ. The CDR3 DNA sequence: TGTGCCAGCAGCTCAAAGGAGGGGGCAGTGCAGTACTTC. This gives the protein CASSSKEGAVQYF.

The CDR3 sequence is CATSRDRRREETQYF. The CDR3 bases are TGTGCCACCAGCAGAGATCGGCGCAGGGAGGAGACCCAGTACTTC. The rearrangement joins TRBV15 to TRBJ2-5; the D call may be TRBD1 or TRBD2 (5 bases each). CDR1 is LNHNV and CDR2 is YYDKDF in the germline V gene (reference sequence). The CDR3 covers 15 residues. The V end lost 0 bases, the J end lost 5 bases, and 13 bases lay between the germline ends.